These T cell receptor beta chains were read from a single sample in a study of shared clonotypes between healthy human individuals. Measured with immunoSEQ multiplex PCR; TCRdb has only the in-frame clones, and not every one. The data show under 1,100,000 clones, with approximately 80% seen just once and 0.61% held by the top ten. The sequencing input was memory CD4+ T cells from PBMCs. These receptors came from a man between 18 and 29 years old in good health. Some clones in this sample may be carry-over from other donors' samples. CDR3s include the opening cysteine and the closing phenylalanine or tryptophan. The order of the fields is J gene, D gene, V gene, clone size, CDR3 protein, CDR3 DNA. D genes are given only for firm matches. Clone sizes are given selectively: once, few, many, or a class where the clone is expanded.

j_gene: TRBJ2-5; d_gene: -; v_gene: TRBV20-1; abundance: -; CDR3aa: CSGQLQETQYF; CDR3nt: TGCAGTGGGCAACTCCAAGAGACCCAGTACTTC
j_gene: TRBJ2-5; d_gene: -; v_gene: TRBV28; abundance: -; CDR3aa: CASSSSRDSKETQYF; CDR3nt: TGTGCCAGCAGCTCCTCGAGGGACTCGAAAGAGACCCAGTACTTC
j_gene: TRBJ2-7; d_gene: -; v_gene: TRBV28; abundance: -; CDR3aa: CASRRTGTTYEQYF; CDR3nt: TGTGCCAGCAGACGGACCGGAACCACCTACGAGCAGTACTTC
j_gene: TRBJ2-7; d_gene: -; v_gene: TRBV5-4; abundance: -; CDR3aa: CASSSPGYSSTYEQYF; CDR3nt: TGTGCCAGCAGCTCCCCCGGGTACTCCTCGACCTACGAGCAGTACTTC
j_gene: TRBJ2-7; d_gene: -; v_gene: TRBV19; abundance: -; CDR3aa: CASSIEPSYEQYF; CDR3nt: TGTGCCAGTAGTATTGAACCCTCCTACGAGCAGTACTTC
j_gene: TRBJ2-5; d_gene: -; v_gene: TRBV19; abundance: -; CDR3aa: CASSMEGETQYF; CDR3nt: TGTGCCAGTAGTATGGAGGGAGAGACCCAGTACTTC
j_gene: TRBJ2-1; d_gene: -; v_gene: TRBV30; abundance: -; CDR3aa: CAWSPSRPSPYYNEQFF; CDR3nt: TGTGCCTGGAGTCCCTCCAGGCCTAGCCCTTACTACAATGAGCAGTTCTTC
j_gene: TRBJ1-4; d_gene: TRBD1; v_gene: TRBV4-1; abundance: -; CDR3aa: CASSQQGAGGKLFF; CDR3nt: TGCGCCAGCAGCCAACAGGGGGCCGGTGGAAAACTGTTTTTT
j_gene: TRBJ2-1; d_gene: TRBD2; v_gene: TRBV28; abundance: -; CDR3aa: CASSLPGLQDNEQFF; CDR3nt: TGTGCCAGCAGTTTGCCGGGACTACAAGACAATGAGCAGTTCTTC
j_gene: TRBJ1-3; d_gene: -; v_gene: TRBV5-8; abundance: -; CDR3aa: CASSRGAGGNTIYF; CDR3nt: TGTGCCAGCAGCCGTGGTGCGGGTGGAAACACCATATATTTT
j_gene: TRBJ2-1; d_gene: TRBD2; v_gene: TRBV30; abundance: -; CDR3aa: CAWSVGSGRGNEQFF; CDR3nt: TGTGCCTGGAGTGTAGGTAGCGGGAGGGGCAATGAGCAGTTCTTC
j_gene: TRBJ2-1; d_gene: TRBD1; v_gene: TRBV29-1; abundance: -; CDR3aa: CSVEGTGSNEQFF; CDR3nt: TGCAGCGTTGAAGGGACAGGGTCCAATGAGCAGTTCTTC
j_gene: TRBJ2-5; d_gene: -; v_gene: TRBV5-1; abundance: -; CDR3aa: CASSLAETGVTQYF; CDR3nt: TGCGCCAGCAGCTTGGCCGAAACGGGAGTTACCCAGTACTTC
j_gene: TRBJ2-1; d_gene: TRBD2; v_gene: TRBV7-9; abundance: few; CDR3aa: CASSVAGALNEQFF; CDR3nt: TGTGCCAGCAGCGTAGCGGGAGCTCTTAATGAGCAGTTCTTC
j_gene: TRBJ1-1; d_gene: -; v_gene: TRBV5-1; abundance: -; CDR3aa: CASTLRGQNTEAFF; CDR3nt: TGCGCCAGCACTCTGCGGGGACAAAACACTGAAGCTTTCTTT
j_gene: TRBJ2-5; d_gene: -; v_gene: TRBV28; abundance: once; CDR3aa: CASSLGGGRGETQYF; CDR3nt: TGTGCCAGCAGTTTAGGGGGCGGGAGAGGAGAGACCCAGTACTTC
j_gene: TRBJ2-2; d_gene: TRBD2; v_gene: TRBV7-2; abundance: -; CDR3aa: CASSLDSGSATGELFF; CDR3nt: TGTGCCAGCAGCTTAGATAGCGGGAGTGCCACCGGGGAGCTGTTTTTT
j_gene: TRBJ2-1; d_gene: -; v_gene: TRBV5-4; abundance: -; CDR3aa: CASSLQVTTEQFF; CDR3nt: TGTGCCAGCAGCTTGCAGGTAACTACAGAGCAGTTCTTC